The source of this T cell receptor beta chain is a study of response to subunit inactivated influenza vaccine. Study outcomes and limitations: Authors suggested few new T cells are recruited by each seasonal influenza vaccination.

From germline, CDR1 is LGHDT and CDR2 YNNKEL (reference sequence). V lost 11 bases and J lost 2; bases outside the gene matches: 28. The CDR3 length is 20 residues. TCRdb called the RT-PCR reads again in MiXCR, with one record for every CDR3 protein. Altogether about 500,000 distinct CDR3 sequences are present, approximately 15% being singletons, with the ten largest covering around 3%. For this clonotype: Its antigen remains unknown.

V gene TRBV3-1 combines with J gene TRBJ2-3, with 7 positions matching TRBD2. The TCR was taken from a man aged 45 to 70 who received an inactivated influenza vaccine. This material consisted of CD4+ T cells sorted from PBMCs, taken roughly 24 months after vaccination. The CDR3 reads CASSKDSHFRRSGVTDTQYF. The CDR3 nucleotides read TGTGCCTCCTCCAAAGATTCCCATTTTCGCCGGAGCGGGGTCACAGATACGCAGTATTTT.